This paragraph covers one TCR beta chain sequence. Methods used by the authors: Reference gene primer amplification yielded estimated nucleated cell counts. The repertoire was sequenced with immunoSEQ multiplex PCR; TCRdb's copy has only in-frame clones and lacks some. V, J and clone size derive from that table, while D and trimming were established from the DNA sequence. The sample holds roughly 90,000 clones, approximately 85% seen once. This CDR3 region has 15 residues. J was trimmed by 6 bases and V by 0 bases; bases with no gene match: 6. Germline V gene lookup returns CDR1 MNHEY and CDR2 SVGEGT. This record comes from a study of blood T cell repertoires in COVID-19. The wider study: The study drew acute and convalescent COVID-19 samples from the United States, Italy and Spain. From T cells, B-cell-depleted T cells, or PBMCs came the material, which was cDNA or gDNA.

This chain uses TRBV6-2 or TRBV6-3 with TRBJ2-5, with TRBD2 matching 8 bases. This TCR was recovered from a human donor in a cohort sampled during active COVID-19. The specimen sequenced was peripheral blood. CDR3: CASSYSPGGPKTQYF. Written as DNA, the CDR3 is TGTGCCAGCAGTTACTCGCCGGGGGGGCCGAAGACCCAGTACTTC.